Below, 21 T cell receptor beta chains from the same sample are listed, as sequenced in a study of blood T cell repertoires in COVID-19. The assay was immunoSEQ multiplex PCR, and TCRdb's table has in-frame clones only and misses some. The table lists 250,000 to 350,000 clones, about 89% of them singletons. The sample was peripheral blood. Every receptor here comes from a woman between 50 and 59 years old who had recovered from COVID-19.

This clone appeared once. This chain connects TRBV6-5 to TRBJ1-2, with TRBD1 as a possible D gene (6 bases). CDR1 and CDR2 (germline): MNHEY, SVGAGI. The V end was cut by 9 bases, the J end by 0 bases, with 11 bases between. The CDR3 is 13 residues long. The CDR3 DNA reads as TGTGCCAGTCGACAGGTAGCTAACTATGGCTACACCTTC. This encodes CASRQVANYGYTF.

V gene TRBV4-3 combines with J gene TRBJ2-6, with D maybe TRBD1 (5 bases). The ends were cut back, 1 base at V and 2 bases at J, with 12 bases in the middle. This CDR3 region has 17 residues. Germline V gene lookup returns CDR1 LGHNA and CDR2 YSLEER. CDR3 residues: CASSQGYQGAGANVLTF. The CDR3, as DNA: TGCGCCAGCAGCCAAGGGTATCAGGGTGCTGGGGCCAACGTCCTGACTTTC.

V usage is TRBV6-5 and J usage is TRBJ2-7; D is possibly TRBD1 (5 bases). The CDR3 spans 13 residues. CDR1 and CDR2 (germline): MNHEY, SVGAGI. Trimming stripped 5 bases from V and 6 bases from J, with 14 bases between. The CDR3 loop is CASSTGDRGEQYF. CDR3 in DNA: TGTGCCAGCAGTACAGGAGATCGAGGCGAGCAGTACTTC.

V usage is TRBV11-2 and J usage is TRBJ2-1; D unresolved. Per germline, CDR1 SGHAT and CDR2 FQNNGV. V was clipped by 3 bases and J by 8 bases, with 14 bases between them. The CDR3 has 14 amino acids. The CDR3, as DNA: TGTGCCAGCAGCTTGTCCGCCACAATCCATGAGCAGTTCTTC. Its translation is CASSLSATIHEQFF.

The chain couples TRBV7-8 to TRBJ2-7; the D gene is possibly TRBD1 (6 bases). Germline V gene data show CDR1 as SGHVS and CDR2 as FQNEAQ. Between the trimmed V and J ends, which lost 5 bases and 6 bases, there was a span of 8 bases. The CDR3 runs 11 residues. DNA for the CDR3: TGTGCCAGCAGCCAAGGGGGCGAGCAGTACTTC. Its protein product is CASSQGGEQYF.

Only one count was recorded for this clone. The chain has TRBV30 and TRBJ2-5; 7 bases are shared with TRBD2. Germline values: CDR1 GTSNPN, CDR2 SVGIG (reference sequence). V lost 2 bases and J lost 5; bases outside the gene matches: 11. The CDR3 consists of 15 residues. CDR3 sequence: CAWSWRLAVRETQYF. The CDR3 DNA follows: TGTGCCTGGAGTTGGCGGCTAGCGGTACGTGAGACCCAGTACTTC.

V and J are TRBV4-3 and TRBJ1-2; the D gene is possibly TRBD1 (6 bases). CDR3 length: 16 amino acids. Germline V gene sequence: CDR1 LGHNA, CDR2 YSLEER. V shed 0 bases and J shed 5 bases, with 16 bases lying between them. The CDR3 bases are TGCGCCAGCAGCCAAGACTATCGGGCAGGGGAGTATGGCTACACCTTC. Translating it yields CASSQDYRAGEYGYTF.

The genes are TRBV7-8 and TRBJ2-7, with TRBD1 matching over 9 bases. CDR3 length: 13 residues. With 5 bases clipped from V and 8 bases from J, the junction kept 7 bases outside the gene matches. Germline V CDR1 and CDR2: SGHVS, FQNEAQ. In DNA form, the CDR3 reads TGTGCCAGCAGCCCCGACAGGGGGGCCAAGCAGTACTTC. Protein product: CASSPDRGAKQYF. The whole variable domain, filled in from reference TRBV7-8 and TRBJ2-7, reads GAGVSQSPRYKVAKRGQDVALRCDPISGHVSLFWYQQALGQGPEFLTYFQNEAQLDKSGLPSDRFFAERPEGSVSTLKIQRTQQEDSAVYLCASSPDRGAKQYFGPGTRLTVT.

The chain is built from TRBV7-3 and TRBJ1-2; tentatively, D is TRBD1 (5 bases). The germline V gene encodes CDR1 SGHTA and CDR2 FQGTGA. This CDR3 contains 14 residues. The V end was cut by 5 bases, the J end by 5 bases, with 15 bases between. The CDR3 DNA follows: TGTGCCAGCAGCCCCTCCGGCCAGGGTTATGGCTACACCTTC. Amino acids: CASSPSGQGYGYTF.

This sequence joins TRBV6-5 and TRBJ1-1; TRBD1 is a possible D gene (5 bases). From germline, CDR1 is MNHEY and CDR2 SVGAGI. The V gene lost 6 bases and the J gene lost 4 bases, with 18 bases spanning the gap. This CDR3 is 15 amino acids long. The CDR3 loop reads CASRTTSGPATEAFF. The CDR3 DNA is TGTGCCAGCAGAACTACTTCAGGGCCGGCCACTGAAGCTTTCTTT.

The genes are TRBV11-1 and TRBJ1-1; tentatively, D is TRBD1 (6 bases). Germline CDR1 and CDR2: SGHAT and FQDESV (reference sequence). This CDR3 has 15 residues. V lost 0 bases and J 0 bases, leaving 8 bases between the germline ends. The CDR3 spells CASSLAWGLNTEAFF. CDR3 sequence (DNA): TGTGCCAGCAGCTTAGCGTGGGGGCTGAACACTGAAGCTTTCTTT.

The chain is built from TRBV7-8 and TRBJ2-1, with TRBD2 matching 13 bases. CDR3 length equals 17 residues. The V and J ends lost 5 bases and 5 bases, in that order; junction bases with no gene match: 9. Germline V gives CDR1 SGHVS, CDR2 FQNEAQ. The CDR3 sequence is CASSPPGLAGPNNEQFF. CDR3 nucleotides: TGTGCCAGCAGCCCCCCGGGACTAGCGGGACCTAACAATGAGCAGTTCTTC. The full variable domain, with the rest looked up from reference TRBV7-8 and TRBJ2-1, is GAGVSQSPRYKVAKRGQDVALRCDPISGHVSLFWYQQALGQGPEFLTYFQNEAQLDKSGLPSDRFFAERPEGSVSTLKIQRTQQEDSAVYLCASSPPGLAGPNNEQFFGPGTRLTVL.

The CDR3 bases are TGTGCCAGCAGCCCGATCGGGCGGGAATTCTATGGCTACACCTTC. Its translation is CASSPIGREFYGYTF. This chain connects TRBV14 to TRBJ1-2; D uncertain. The CDR3 extends over 15 amino acids. V lost 4 bases and J lost 4, with 16 bases in between. Germline V gene lookup returns CDR1 SGHDN and CDR2 FVKESK.

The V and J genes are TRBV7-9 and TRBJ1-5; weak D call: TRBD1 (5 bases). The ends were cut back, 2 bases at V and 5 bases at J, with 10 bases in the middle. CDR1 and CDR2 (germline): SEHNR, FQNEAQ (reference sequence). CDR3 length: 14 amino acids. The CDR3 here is CASSLQGIDQPQHF. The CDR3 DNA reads TGTGCCAGCAGCTTACAGGGCATAGATCAGCCCCAGCATTTT.

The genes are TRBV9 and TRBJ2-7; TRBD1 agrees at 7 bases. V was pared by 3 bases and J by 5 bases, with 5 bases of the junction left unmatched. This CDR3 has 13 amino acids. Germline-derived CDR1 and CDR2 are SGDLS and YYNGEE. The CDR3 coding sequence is TGTGCCAGCAGCGGGGACAGCTTTAACGAGCAGTACTTC. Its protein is CASSGDSFNEQYF. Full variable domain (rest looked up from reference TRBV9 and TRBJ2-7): DSGVTQTPKHLITATGQRVTLRCSPRSGDLSVYWYQQSLDQGLQFLIQYYNGEERAKGNILERFSAQQFPDLHSELNLSSLELGDSALYFCASSGDSFNEQYFGPGTRLTVT.

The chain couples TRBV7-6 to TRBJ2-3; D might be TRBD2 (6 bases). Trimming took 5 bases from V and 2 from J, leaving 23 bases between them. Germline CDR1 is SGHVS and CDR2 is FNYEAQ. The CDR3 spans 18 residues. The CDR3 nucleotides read TGTGCCAGCAGCCCCGACCCCCCGGGACTGATTTACACAGATACGCAGTATTTT. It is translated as CASSPDPPGLIYTDTQYF. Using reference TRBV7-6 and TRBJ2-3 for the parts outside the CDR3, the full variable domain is GAGVSQSPRYKVTKRGQDVALRCDPISGHVSLYWYRQALGQGPEFLTYFNYEAQQDKSGLPNDRFSAERPEGSISTLTIQRTEQRDSAMYRCASSPDPPGLIYTDTQYFGPGTRLTVL.

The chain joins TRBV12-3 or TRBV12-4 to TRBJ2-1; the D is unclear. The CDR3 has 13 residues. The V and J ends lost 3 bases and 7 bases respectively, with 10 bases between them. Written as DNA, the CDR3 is TGTGCCAGCAGTTTCTCCTCCGGGAATGAGCAGTTCTTC. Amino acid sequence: CASSFSSGNEQFF.

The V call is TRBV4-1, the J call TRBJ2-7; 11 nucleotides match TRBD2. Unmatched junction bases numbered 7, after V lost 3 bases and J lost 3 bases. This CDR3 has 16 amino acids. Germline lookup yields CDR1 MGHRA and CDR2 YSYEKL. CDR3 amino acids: CASSQHATSGSYEQYF. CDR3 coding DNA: TGCGCCAGCAGCCAGCATGCCACTAGCGGGAGCTACGAGCAGTACTTC.

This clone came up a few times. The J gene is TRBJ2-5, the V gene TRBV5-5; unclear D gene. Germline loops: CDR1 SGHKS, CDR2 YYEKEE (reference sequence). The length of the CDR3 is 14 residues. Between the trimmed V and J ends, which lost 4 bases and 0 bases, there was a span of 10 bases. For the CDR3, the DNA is TGTGCCAGCAGCGACCGGGTAAACCAAGAGACCCAGTACTTC. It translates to CASSDRVNQETQYF. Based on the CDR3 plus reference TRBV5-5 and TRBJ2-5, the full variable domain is DAGVTQSPTHLIKTRGQQVTLRCSPISGHKSVSWYQQVLGQGPQFIFQYYEKEERGRGNFPDRFSARQFPNYSSELNVNALLLGDSALYLCASSDRVNQETQYFGPGTRLLVL.

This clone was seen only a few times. For the CDR3, the DNA is TGTGCCAGCCCGACCGAAGACAGGGTAAAGGGCACCGGGGAGCTGTTTTTT. Its translation: CASPTEDRVKGTGELFF. The chain uses TRBV28 and TRBJ2-2; 7 bases are a match to TRBD1. Unmatched junction bases numbered 16, after V lost 8 bases and J lost 4 bases. Germline V lookup: CDR1 MDHEN, CDR2 SYDVKM. The CDR3 sequence is 17 residues long.

The DNA of the CDR3 is TGTGCCAGCAGCTTAGGACAGGGTATGAATGAAAAACTGTTTTTT. The encoded protein is CASSLGQGMNEKLFF. The V gene is TRBV7-6, the J gene TRBJ1-4; TRBD1 aligns across 7 bases. V was clipped by 1 base and J by 5 bases; unmatched bases: 4. The germline V gene has CDR1 SGHVS and CDR2 FNYEAQ. The CDR3 spans 15 residues.